A single count supports the clone carrying this T cell receptor (beta chain). These data come from a study of cytomegalovirus exposure and HLA in healthy donors. Germline lookup yields CDR1 GTSNPN and CDR2 SVGIG (reference sequence). This CDR3 is 14 amino acids long. Between the trimmed V and J ends, which lost 0 bases and 8 bases, there was a span of 13 bases. Vbeta (60) and Jbeta (13) primers were used in the PCR. The protocol was immunoSEQ multiplex PCR, while the TCRdb copy is restricted to in-frame clones and leaves out a portion. This table holds some 130,000 clones, around 81% found once. What was sequenced was PBMCs. The chain combines TRBV30 with TRBJ1-4; D might be TRBD1 (6 bases). The clonotype originates from a young man in good health and CMV-seronegative. CDR3 region: CAWSVRRGGEKLFF. In nucleotides, the CDR3 is TGTGCCTGGAGTGTACGCAGGGGTGGGGAAAAACTGTTTTTT. Full variable domain (missing parts from reference TRBV30 and TRBJ1-4): SQTIHQWPATLVQPVGSPLSLECTVEGTSNPNLYWYRQAAGRGLQLLFYSVGIGQISSEVPQNLSASRPQDRQFILSSKKLLLSDSGFYLCAWSVRRGGEKLFFGSGTQLSVL.